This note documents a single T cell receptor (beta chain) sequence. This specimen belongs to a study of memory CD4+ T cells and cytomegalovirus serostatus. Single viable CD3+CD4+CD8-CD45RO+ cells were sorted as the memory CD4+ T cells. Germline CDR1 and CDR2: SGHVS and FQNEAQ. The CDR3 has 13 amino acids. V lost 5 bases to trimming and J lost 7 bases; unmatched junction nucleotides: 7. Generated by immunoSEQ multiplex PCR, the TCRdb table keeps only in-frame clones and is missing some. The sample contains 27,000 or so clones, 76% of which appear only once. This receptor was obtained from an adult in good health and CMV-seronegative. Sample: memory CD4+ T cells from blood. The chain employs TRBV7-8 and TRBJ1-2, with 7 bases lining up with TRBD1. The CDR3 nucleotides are TGTGCCAGCAGCAGACAGGGAACGGGTGGCTACACCTTC. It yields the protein CASSRQGTGGYTF.